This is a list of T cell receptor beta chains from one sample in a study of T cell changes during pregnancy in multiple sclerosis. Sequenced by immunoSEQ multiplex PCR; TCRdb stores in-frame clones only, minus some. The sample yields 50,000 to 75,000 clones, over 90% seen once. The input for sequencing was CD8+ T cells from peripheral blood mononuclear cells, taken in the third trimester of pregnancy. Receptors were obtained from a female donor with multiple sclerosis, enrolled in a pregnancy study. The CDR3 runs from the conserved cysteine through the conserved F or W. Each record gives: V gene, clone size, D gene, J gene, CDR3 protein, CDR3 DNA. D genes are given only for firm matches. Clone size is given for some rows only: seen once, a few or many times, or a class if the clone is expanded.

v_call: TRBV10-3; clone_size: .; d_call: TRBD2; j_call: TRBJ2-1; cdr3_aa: CAISVEVRESNYNEQFF; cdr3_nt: TGTGCCATCAGTGTCGAGGTGCGGGAGTCGAACTACAATGAGCAGTTCTTC
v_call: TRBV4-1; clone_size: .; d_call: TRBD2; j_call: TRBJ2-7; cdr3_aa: CASSQDLAGAYEQYF; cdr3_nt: TGCGCCAGCAGCCAAGACCTAGCGGGAGCCTACGAGCAGTACTTC
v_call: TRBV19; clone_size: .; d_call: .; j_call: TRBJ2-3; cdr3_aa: CASSTIHTDTQYF; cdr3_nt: TGTGCCAGTTCGACTATCCACACAGATACGCAGTATTTT
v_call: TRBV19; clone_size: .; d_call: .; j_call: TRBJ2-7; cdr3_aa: CASSGDRDNREEQYF; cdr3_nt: TGTGCCAGTAGTGGTGACCGGGACAACAGGGAAGAGCAGTACTTC
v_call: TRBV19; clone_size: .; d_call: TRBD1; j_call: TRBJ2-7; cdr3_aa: CASSIGTGGYYEQYF; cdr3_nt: TGTGCCAGTAGTATAGGTACAGGGGGCTACTACGAGCAGTACTTC
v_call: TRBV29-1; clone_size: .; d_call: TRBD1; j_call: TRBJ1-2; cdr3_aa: CSVSGTGGEGYGYTF; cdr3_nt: TGCAGCGTCTCCGGGACAGGGGGAGAAGGTTATGGCTACACCTTC
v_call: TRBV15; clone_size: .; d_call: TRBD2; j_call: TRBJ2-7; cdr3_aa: CATSREVTSGRYEQYF; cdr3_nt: TGTGCCACCAGCAGAGAAGTAACTAGCGGGAGATACGAGCAGTACTTC
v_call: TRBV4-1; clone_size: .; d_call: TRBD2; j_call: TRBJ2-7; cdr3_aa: CASSPGWGTSGEQYF; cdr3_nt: TGCGCCAGCAGCCCAGGTTGGGGGACTAGCGGCGAGCAGTACTTC
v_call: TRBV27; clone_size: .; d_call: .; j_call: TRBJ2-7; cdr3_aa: CASSLSPQGPYEQYF; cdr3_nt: TGTGCCAGCAGTTTATCCCCACAGGGACCTTACGAGCAGTACTTC
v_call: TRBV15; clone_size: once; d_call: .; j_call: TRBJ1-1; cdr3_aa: CATSRDEGVKTEAFF; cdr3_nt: TGTGCCACCAGCAGAGATGAGGGGGTAAAGACTGAAGCTTTCTTT
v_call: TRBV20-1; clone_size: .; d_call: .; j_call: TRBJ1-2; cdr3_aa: CSAKHYGYTF; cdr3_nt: TGCAGTGCCAAACATTATGGCTACACCTTC
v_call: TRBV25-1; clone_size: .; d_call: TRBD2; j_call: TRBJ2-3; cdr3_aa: CASSEVGLPFTDTQYF; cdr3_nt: TGTGCCAGCAGTGAGGTGGGACTACCTTTCACAGATACGCAGTATTTT
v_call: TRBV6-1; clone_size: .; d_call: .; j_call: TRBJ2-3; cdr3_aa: CASSESEQGSDTQYF; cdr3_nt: TGTGCCAGCAGTGAATCTGAGCAGGGCTCAGATACGCAGTATTTT
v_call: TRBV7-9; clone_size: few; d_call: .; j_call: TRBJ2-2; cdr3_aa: CASSLGLANTGELFF; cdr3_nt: TGTGCCAGCAGCTTAGGGCTAGCGAACACCGGGGAGCTGTTTTTT
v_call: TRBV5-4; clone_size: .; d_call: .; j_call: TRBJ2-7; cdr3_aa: CASSDSREIKFYEQYF; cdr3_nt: TGTGCCAGCAGTGACTCGCGGGAAATTAAGTTCTACGAGCAGTACTTC
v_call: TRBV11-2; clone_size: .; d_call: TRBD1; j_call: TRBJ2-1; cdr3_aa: CASSPGTGYNEQFF; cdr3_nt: TGTGCCAGCAGCCCTGGGACAGGGTACAATGAGCAGTTCTTC
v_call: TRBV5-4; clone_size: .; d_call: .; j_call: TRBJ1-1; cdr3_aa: CASSLGGRGYTEAFF; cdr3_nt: TGTGCCAGCAGCTTGGGTGGGCGGGGGTACACTGAAGCTTTCTTT
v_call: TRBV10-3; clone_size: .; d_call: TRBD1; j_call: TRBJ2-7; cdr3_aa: CAISDPGQGYEQYF; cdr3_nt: TGTGCCATCAGTGACCCGGGACAGGGCTACGAGCAGTACTTC
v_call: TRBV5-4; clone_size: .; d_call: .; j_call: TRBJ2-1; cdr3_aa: CASSLGTMHYEQFF; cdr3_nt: TGTGCCAGCAGCTTGGGGACTATGCACTATGAGCAGTTCTTC
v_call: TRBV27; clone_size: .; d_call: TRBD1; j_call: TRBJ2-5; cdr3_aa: CASSLRDRGETQYF; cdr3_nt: TGTGCCAGCAGTTTAAGGGACAGGGGAGAGACCCAGTACTTC
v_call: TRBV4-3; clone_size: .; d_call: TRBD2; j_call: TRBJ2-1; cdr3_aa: CASSQEWGGEQFF; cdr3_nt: TGCGCCAGCAGCCAAGAATGGGGAGGGGAGCAGTTCTTC
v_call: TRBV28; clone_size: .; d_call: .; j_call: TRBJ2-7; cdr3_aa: CASRGLLFYEQYF; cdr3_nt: TGTGCCAGCAGGGGACTGCTATTCTACGAGCAGTACTTC
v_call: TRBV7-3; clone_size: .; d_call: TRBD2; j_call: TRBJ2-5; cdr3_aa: CASSLGGGRGRETQYF; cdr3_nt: TGTGCCAGCAGCTTAGGCGGGGGAAGAGGGAGGGAGACCCAGTACTTC
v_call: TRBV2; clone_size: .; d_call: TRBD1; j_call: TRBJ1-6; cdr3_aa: CASYPNRGNSPLHF; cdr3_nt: TGTGCCAGCTACCCTAACAGGGGAAATTCACCCCTCCACTTT
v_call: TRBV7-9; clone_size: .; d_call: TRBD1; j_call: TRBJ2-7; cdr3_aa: CASSIWDRTYEQYF; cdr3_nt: TGTGCCAGCAGCATATGGGACAGGACCTACGAGCAGTACTTC
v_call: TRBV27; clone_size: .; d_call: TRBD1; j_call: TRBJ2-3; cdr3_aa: CASRGQPVTDTQYF; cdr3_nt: TGTGCCAGCAGGGGACAGCCGGTTACAGATACGCAGTATTTT
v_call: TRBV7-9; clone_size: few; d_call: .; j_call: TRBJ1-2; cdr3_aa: CASSWDLIKDYGYTF; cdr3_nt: TGTGCCAGCAGCTGGGACTTAATCAAAGACTATGGCTACACCTTC
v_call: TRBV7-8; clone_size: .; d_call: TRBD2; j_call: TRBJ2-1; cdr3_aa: CASSLSPSGRLGPNEQFF; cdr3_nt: TGTGCCAGCAGCTTATCACCTAGCGGGAGACTGGGTCCCAATGAGCAGTTCTTC
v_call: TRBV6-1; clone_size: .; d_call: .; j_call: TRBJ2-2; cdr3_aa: CASINRGKNTGELFF; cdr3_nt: TGTGCCAGCATCAACCGAGGAAAGAACACCGGGGAGCTGTTTTTT
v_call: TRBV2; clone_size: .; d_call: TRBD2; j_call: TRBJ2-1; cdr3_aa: CASTASGSSYNEQFF; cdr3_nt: TGTGCCAGCACGGCTAGCGGGAGCTCCTACAATGAGCAGTTCTTC
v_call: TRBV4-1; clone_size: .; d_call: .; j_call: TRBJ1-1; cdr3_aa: CASGRKGQDTEAFF; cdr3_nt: TGCGCCAGCGGACGGAAGGGGCAGGACACTGAAGCTTTCTTT
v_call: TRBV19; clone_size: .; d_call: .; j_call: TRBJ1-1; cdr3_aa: CASSTNGLNTEAFF; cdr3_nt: TGTGCCAGTAGTACGAACGGTTTGAACACTGAAGCTTTCTTT
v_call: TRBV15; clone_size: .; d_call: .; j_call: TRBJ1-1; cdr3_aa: CATSRASGPPEAFF; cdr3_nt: TGTGCCACCAGCAGAGCGTCAGGGCCGCCTGAAGCTTTCTTT
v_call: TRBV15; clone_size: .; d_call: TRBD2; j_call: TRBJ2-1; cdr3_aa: CATSRELPGGSYNEQFF; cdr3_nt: TGTGCCACCAGCAGAGAGCTACCGGGGGGCTCCTACAATGAGCAGTTCTTC
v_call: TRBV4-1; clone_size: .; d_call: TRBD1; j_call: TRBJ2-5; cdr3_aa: CASSQQPRTGMEETQYF; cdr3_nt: TGCGCCAGCAGCCAACAACCCCGGACAGGGATGGAGGAGACCCAGTACTTC